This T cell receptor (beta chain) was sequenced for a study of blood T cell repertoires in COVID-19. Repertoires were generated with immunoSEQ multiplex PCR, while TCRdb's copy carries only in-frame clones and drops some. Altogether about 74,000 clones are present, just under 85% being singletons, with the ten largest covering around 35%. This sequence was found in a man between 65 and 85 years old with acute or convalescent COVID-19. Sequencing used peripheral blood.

CDR3 amino acids: CASSLEGTGASYGYTF. The CDR3 region has the DNA TGCGCCAGCAGCTTGGAGGGGACAGGGGCTTCTTATGGCTACACCTTC. V and J are TRBV5-1 and TRBJ1-2, with 10 bases matching TRBD1. Unmatched junction bases numbered 7, after V lost 0 bases and J lost 5 bases. Germline values: CDR1 SGHRS, CDR2 YFSETQ. This CDR3 contains 16 residues.